Sequencing of this TCR beta chain was carried out in a study of chemoradiotherapy in HPV16-positive cancers. Study at large: Functional T-cell assays on two HPV16-positive patients' cells defined candidate HPV-specific clones and common TCR motifs.

Clones were sequenced by immunoSEQ multiplex PCR, and TCRdb holds only the in-frame ones, with some missing. The repertoire holds approximately 9,300 clones, with about 86% as singletons. General study findings and limits: HPV-specific T cells were functionally defined from only a couple of HPV16-positive patients.

With respect to this clone: Its antigen is not identified.

Germline V gene data show CDR1 as SEHNR and CDR2 as FQNEAQ (reference sequence). Trimming removed 6 bases from V and 4 bases from J, with 18 bases in between. CDR3 length: 15 amino acids. The V and J genes are TRBV7-9 and TRBJ1-2; D is undetermined. This specimen consisted of blood, obtained from a patient who underwent chemoradiotherapy. This sequence originates from a human donor with HPV-associated anogenital cancer. The CDR3 DNA sequence: TGTGCCAGCAGTCCACTCGGTAAGGACTCCTATGGCTACACCTTC. This codes for CASSPLGKDSYGYTF.